This T cell receptor (beta chain) was retrieved from a study of early stage breast cancer tumors. Study details: Samples were sequenced at around 10-fold average coverage.

Data came from immunoSEQ multiplex PCR; TCRdb stores just in-frame clones and leaves some out. In the table there are 45,000 to 60,000 clones, 90% to 95% of which are singletons. The length of the CDR3 is 12 residues. The ends lost 8 bases at V and 7 bases at J; junction bases unmatched: 7. CDR1 and CDR2 from the germline V gene are MNHNS and SASEGT. The V gene is TRBV6-1, the J gene TRBJ1-2; TRBD1 matches 7 bases. Sequences were obtained from blood. The receptor comes from a person aged 70 to 85 with breast cancer. Written as DNA, the CDR3 is TGTGCCAGCCAGAGGGACAGTGGTGGCTACACCTTC. Protein product: CASQRDSGGYTF.